Here is one TCR beta chain with its context. Antigen unknown. Autoimmune disease history or systemic immunosuppression was exclusionary. This record belongs to a study of OX40 agonist ivuxolimab in advanced cancers. About the study: Hepatocellular carcinoma, melanoma, renal cell or head and neck cancer occurred in dose-escalation patients.

This CDR3 has 15 amino acids. Germline loops: CDR1 LNHDA, CDR2 SQIVND (reference sequence). Trimming took off 8 bases at V and 3 bases at J, with 17 bases between the two ends. Study-wide points: Expanded clones tended on average to be more numerous among CD8+ T cells than CD4+. CD4+ and CD8+ blood T cells expanded clonally by week 6 at 0.1 to 3.0 mg/kg.

Data came from immunoSEQ multiplex PCR; TCRdb stores just in-frame clones and leaves some out. This repertoire shows about 69,000 clones, about nine tenths found once; its top ten account for 0.25% to 0.3%. The material sequenced was CD4+ or CD8+ T cells sorted from blood, taken in a trial of the OX40 agonist ivuxolimab. The sequence derives from an adult with an advanced solid tumor such as melanoma, head and neck, liver or kidney cancer. The chain carries TRBV19 and TRBJ1-5, with D perhaps TRBD1 (5 bases). The CDR3 reads CASSFDSDYNQPQHF. The CDR3 bases are TGTGCCAGTTCGTTTGACAGTGACTACAATCAGCCCCAGCATTTT.